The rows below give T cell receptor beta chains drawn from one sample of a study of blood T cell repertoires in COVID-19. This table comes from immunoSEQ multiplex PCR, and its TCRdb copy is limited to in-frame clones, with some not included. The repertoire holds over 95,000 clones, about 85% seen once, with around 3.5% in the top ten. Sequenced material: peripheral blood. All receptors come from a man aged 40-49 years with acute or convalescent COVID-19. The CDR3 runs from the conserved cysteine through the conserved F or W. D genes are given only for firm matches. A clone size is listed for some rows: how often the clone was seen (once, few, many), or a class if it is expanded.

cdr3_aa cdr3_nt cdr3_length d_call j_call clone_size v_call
CASLGLAGDTQYF TGTGCCAGTCTTGGACTAGCGGGGGACACGCAGTATTTT 13 TRBD2 TRBJ2-3 NA TRBV19
CSVCPSGTDTQYF TGCAGCGTTTGCCCTTCAGGGACAGATACGCAGTATTTT 13 NA TRBJ2-3 NA TRBV29-1
CASSLYGTGLPGELFF TGTGCCAGCAGCTTGTATGGGACAGGGTTACCCGGGGAGCTGTTTTTT 16 TRBD1 TRBJ2-2 NA TRBV5-6
CASSQRTGGFGNTIYF TGCGCCAGCAGCCAACGGACAGGGGGCTTTGGAAACACCATATATTTT 16 TRBD1 TRBJ1-3 NA TRBV4-1
CSVDGNTGELFF TGCAGCGTTGACGGGAACACCGGGGAGCTGTTTTTT 12 NA TRBJ2-2 once TRBV29-1
CATGRQNSGANVLTF TGTGCCACCGGGAGACAAAACTCTGGGGCCAACGTCCTGACTTTC 15 NA TRBJ2-6 once TRBV15
CASSLETVYGYTF TGCGCCAGCAGCTTGGAAACAGTCTATGGCTACACCTTC 13 NA TRBJ1-2 NA TRBV5-1
CASSFQGAGETQYF TGTGCCAGCAGCTTTCAGGGGGCAGGGGAGACCCAGTACTTC 14 TRBD1 TRBJ2-5 few TRBV7-3
CASSPALAGAERWFF TGCGCCAGCAGCCCGGCACTAGCGGGGGCGGAGCGTTGGTTCTTC 15 TRBD2 TRBJ2-1 once TRBV5-1
CASSLDNPSYEQYF TGTGCCAGCAGCTTAGACAACCCCTCCTACGAGCAGTACTTC 14 NA TRBJ2-7 few TRBV7-9
CSARTGYEQYF TGCAGCGCCCGGACAGGGTACGAGCAGTACTTC 11 TRBD1 TRBJ2-7 NA TRBV29-1
CASSLLGGAAGELFF TGTGCCAGTAGCCTACTTGGGGGGGCGGCCGGGGAGCTGTTTTTT 15 NA TRBJ2-2 NA TRBV19
CASRMGQYGEKLFF TGTGCCAGCAGGATGGGACAGTATGGGGAAAAACTGTTTTTT 14 TRBD1 TRBJ1-4 few TRBV3-1/TRBV3-2
CASSPVPNYGYTF TGTGCCAGCAGCCCCGTCCCCAACTATGGCTACACCTTC 13 NA TRBJ1-2 NA TRBV3-1/TRBV3-2
CASSVGGATYEQYF TGTGCCAGCAGCGTAGGGGGGGCCACCTACGAGCAGTACTTC 14 NA TRBJ2-7 NA TRBV6-1
CASTPQGAPGQPQHF TGTGCCAGTACCCCACAGGGGGCGCCGGGTCAGCCCCAGCATTTT 15 TRBD1 TRBJ1-5 few TRBV19
CAISDGLTGPRAYEQYF TGTGCCATCAGTGATGGGCTAACAGGTCCTCGCGCCTACGAGCAGTACTTC 17 NA TRBJ2-7 few TRBV10-3
CASSDRAANTIYF TGTGCCAGCAGCGACAGGGCGGCAAACACCATATATTTT 13 TRBD1 TRBJ1-3 NA TRBV7-8
CASSQGVGNTIYF TGTGCCAGCTCACAGGGAGTCGGAAACACCATATATTTT 13 NA TRBJ1-3 NA TRBV18
CATSDTGQGADTGELFF TGTGCCACCAGTGATACCGGACAGGGGGCAGACACCGGGGAGCTGTTTTTT 17 TRBD1 TRBJ2-2 NA TRBV24-1
CASSPRTSRTSTDTQYF TGTGCCAGCAGCCCCCGGACTAGCCGAACTAGCACAGATACGCAGTATTTT 17 TRBD2 TRBJ2-3 once TRBV7-3
CASSLSRVSTGELFF TGTGCCAGCAGCTTATCCAGGGTTTCCACCGGGGAGCTGTTTTTT 15 NA TRBJ2-2 NA TRBV7-2
CASSFRGLEGETQYF TGTGCCAGCAGCTTCAGGGGGCTTGAGGGAGAGACCCAGTACTTC 15 TRBD1 TRBJ2-5 NA TRBV13
CASSRYRDRDYLAKNIQYF TGTGCCAGCAGCCGTTATAGGGACAGGGACTACCTAGCCAAAAACATTCAGTACTTC 19 TRBD1 TRBJ2-4 NA TRBV6-2/TRBV6-3
CASSLGGSPLNEQYF TGTGCCAGCAGCTTAGGAGGCTCTCCACTCAACGAGCAGTACTTC 15 NA TRBJ2-7 NA TRBV7-2
CASSFDRGGSGYTF TGTGCCAGCAGCTTTGACAGGGGCGGCTCTGGCTACACCTTC 14 TRBD1 TRBJ1-2 NA TRBV7-3
CASSQDKESTYYGYTF TGTGCCAGCAGCCAAGATAAGGAGAGCACCTACTATGGCTACACCTTC 16 NA TRBJ1-2 NA TRBV3-1/TRBV3-2
CASSLGWEQPQHF TGCGCCAGCAGCTTGGGTTGGGAGCAGCCCCAGCATTTT 13 NA TRBJ1-5 NA TRBV5-1
CASSEARSSGANVLTF TGTGCCAGCAGTGAAGCACGCAGCTCTGGGGCCAACGTCCTGACTTTC 16 NA TRBJ2-6 once TRBV6-1
CASSLAPTAQGVGGYTF TGTGCCAGCAGTTTGGCCCCTACCGCACAGGGGGTGGGAGGCTACACCTTC 17 TRBD1 TRBJ1-2 NA TRBV27
CASSQAIGQGIGYTF TGCGCCAGCAGCCAAGCTATTGGACAGGGGATTGGCTACACCTTC 15 TRBD1 TRBJ1-2 few TRBV4-1
CASSGVTGGKETQYF TGCGCCAGCAGTGGGGTGACAGGGGGTAAAGAGACCCAGTACTTC 15 TRBD1 TRBJ2-5 NA TRBV10-2
CASSNTGGSHEQYF TGTGCCAGCAGTAATACAGGGGGCTCTCACGAGCAGTACTTC 14 TRBD1 TRBJ2-7 NA TRBV5-5
CATSREQGADEQYF TGTGCCACCAGCAGAGAGCAGGGGGCTGACGAGCAGTACTTC 14 TRBD1 TRBJ2-7 NA TRBV15
CASSRQGIGVDIQYF TGTGCCAGCAGCCGACAGGGGATCGGGGTGGACATTCAGTACTTC 15 TRBD1 TRBJ2-4 NA TRBV6-2/TRBV6-3
CASSQGDRGTYTGELFF TGTGCCAGCAGCCAAGGGGACAGGGGGACCTACACCGGGGAGCTGTTTTTT 17 TRBD1 TRBJ2-2 NA TRBV3-1/TRBV3-2
CASSQDLYNEQFF TGTGCCAGCAGCCAAGACCTTTACAATGAGCAGTTCTTC 13 NA TRBJ2-1 NA TRBV14
CASSEGTGGSETQYF TGTGCCAGCAGCGAGGGGACAGGGGGCTCAGAGACCCAGTACTTC 15 TRBD1 TRBJ2-5 NA TRBV9